These 29 T cell receptor beta chains were sequenced from one sample in a study of blood T cell repertoires in COVID-19. Some clones are missing from TCRdb's copy, which holds only in-frame ones; the method was immunoSEQ multiplex PCR. The data contain under 250,000 clones, roughly 88% of them singletons. The source material was peripheral blood. All receptors derive from a man older than 75 with acute or convalescent COVID-19.

CDR3 coding DNA: TGTGCCAGCAGTGAAGGGACTGCCAGGTGGGCAGATACGCAGTATTTT. It yields the protein CASSEGTARWADTQYF. The chain carries TRBV6-1 and TRBJ2-3; tentative D call: TRBD2 (5 bases). The V and J ends lost 1 base and 4 bases respectively, with 15 bases between them. This CDR3 region has 16 residues. Per germline, CDR1 MNHNS and CDR2 SASEGT.

The gene calls are TRBV6-2 or TRBV6-3 and TRBJ2-7, with 11 bases matching TRBD1. The J segment lost 1 base and the V segment lost 6 bases, leaving 8 bases of the junction unmatched. Germline lookup yields CDR1 MNHEY and CDR2 SVGEGT. The CDR3 spans 16 residues. The CDR3 region has the DNA TGTGCCAGCAGCCCTTCGGACAGGGGGCTATCCTACGAGCAGTACTTC. Its translation is CASSPSDRGLSYEQYF.

The chain is built from TRBV5-5 and TRBJ1-5; D call uncertain. The CDR3 extends over 16 amino acids. Germline V gene data show CDR1 as SGHKS and CDR2 as YYEKEE (reference sequence). The V gene lost 2 bases and the J gene lost 4 bases, with 16 bases spanning the gap. The CDR3 sequence: CASSFSGGRSNQPQHF. In DNA, the CDR3 is TGTGCCAGCAGCTTTTCTGGAGGGAGGAGTAATCAGCCCCAGCATTTT.

Comments on this clone: Other DNA sequences in this specimen translate into the identical CDR3. The CDR3 spells CASSQERGTGYEQYF. The CDR3 DNA reads as TGTGCCAGCAGCCAAGAGAGGGGGACAGGCTACGAGCAGTACTTC. This sequence joins TRBV4-2 and TRBJ2-7, with 8 bases matching TRBD1. V shed 0 bases, J shed 3 bases, and the junction held 4 bases outside the gene matches. Germline lookup yields CDR1 LGHNA and CDR2 YNFKEQ. The CDR3 consists of 15 residues.

The rearrangement links TRBV18 to TRBJ1-5, with no clear D. Germline V gene lookup returns CDR1 KGHSH and CDR2 LQKENI. The CDR3 consists of 12 residues. Trimming removed 5 bases from V and 5 bases from J, with 7 bases in between. The CDR3 nucleotides read TGTGCCAGCTCAAACGGGTATCAGCCCCAGCATTTT. It encodes CASSNGYQPQHF.

The chain uses TRBV6-5 and TRBJ1-2; D possibly corresponds to TRBD1 (6 bases). The V and J ends lost 5 bases and 5 bases respectively, with 9 bases between them. This CDR3 has 12 amino acids. The germline V gene has CDR1 MNHEY and CDR2 SVGAGI. CDR3: CASSPQGYGYTF. DNA for the CDR3: TGTGCCAGCAGTCCTCAGGGGTATGGCTACACCTTC.

The chain couples TRBV2 to TRBJ1-2, with D perhaps matching TRBD1 (5 bases). The CDR3 runs 13 residues. Trimming pared 6 bases from V and 3 bases from J, leaving 11 bases between. The germline CDR1 and CDR2 sequences are SNHLY and FYNNEI. CDR3 sequence: CASSGRDYYGYTF. CDR3 bases: TGTGCCAGCAGCGGACGGGACTACTATGGCTACACCTTC.

As concerns this clone: One end of the junction is discordant with germline, which a read error may explain. This rearrangement joins TRBV9 to TRBJ1-4, with D unresolved. The CDR3 is 16 amino acids. Germline-derived CDR1 and CDR2 are SGDLS and YYNGEE. CDR3 DNA: TGTGCCAGCAGCGCCAAGAGGGCTACCGGTAATGAAAAGCTGTTTTTT. Protein sequence: CASSAKRATGNEKLFF.

V usage is TRBV28 and J usage is TRBJ1-1; tentatively, D is TRBD1 (5 bases). This CDR3 comprises 15 residues. V was pared by 6 bases and J by 4 bases, with 18 bases between. Germline assignment: CDR1 MDHEN and CDR2 SYDVKM. CDR3 nucleotide sequence: TGTGCCAGCAGGGAACAGGTAGGGGCAGGCACTGAAGCTTTCTTT. Protein sequence: CASREQVGAGTEAFF.

As to this clone: Different DNA sequences within this sample yield the same CDR3. The V call is TRBV18, the J call TRBJ1-1, with D tentatively TRBD1 (5 bases). The CDR3 loop spans 13 amino acids. Germline V gives CDR1 KGHSH, CDR2 LQKENI. Trimming removed 3 bases at V and 1 base at J, with 6 bases between. DNA for the CDR3: TGTGCCAGCTCACCCGGGGGGAACACTGAAGCTTTCTTT. Its translation: CASSPGGNTEAFF.

This clone was observed a few times. The junction shows a germline mismatch at one end, possibly a read error. This chain joins TRBV12-3 or TRBV12-4 and TRBJ1-1; no firm D call. The CDR3 is made up of 13 amino acids. The CDR3 reads CASSLAPSYEAFF. The CDR3 nucleotides are TGTGCCAGCAGCTTAGCCCCCAGTTATGAAGCTTTCTTT.

The chain combines TRBV10-3 with TRBJ2-5; tentatively, D is TRBD2 (6 bases). This CDR3 spans 14 amino acids. Trimming left V 1 base short and J 5 bases short, with 11 bases between. From germline, CDR1 is ENHRY and CDR2 SYGVKD. The CDR3 here is CAISEFGAGETQYF. The CDR3 nucleotides are TGTGCCATCAGTGAGTTTGGGGCGGGGGAGACCCAGTACTTC.

The chain carries TRBV29-1 and TRBJ1-2; D is possibly TRBD1 (5 bases). Germline V CDR1 and CDR2: SQVTM, ANQGSEA. Trimming pared 0 bases from V and 0 bases from J, leaving 17 bases between. CDR3 length: 17 residues. The CDR3 coding sequence is TGCAGCGTTGAAGATCCTGGGGGGTTCAGCTCTAACTATGGCTACACCTTC. It yields the protein CSVEDPGGFSSNYGYTF.

This sequence joins TRBV6-1 and TRBJ1-5, with 8 bases aligning to TRBD1. CDR3 length equals 14 residues. Germline values: CDR1 MNHNS, CDR2 SASEGT. The V and J ends lost 3 bases and 7 bases, in that order; junction bases with no gene match: 5. In DNA form, the CDR3 reads TGTGCCAGCAGTGAGACAGGGGACGGCCAGCCCCAGCATTTT. This translates into CASSETGDGQPQHF.

The V call is TRBV24-1, the J call TRBJ2-5; D is unclear. The CDR3 spans 13 residues. Germline V gene lookup returns CDR1 KGHDR and CDR2 SFDVKD. V was shortened by 12 bases and J by 1 base, with 14 bases between the two germline ends. In DNA, the CDR3 is TGTGCCCCCGGCGAGACACCCCAAGAGACCCAGTACTTC. It encodes CAPGETPQETQYF.

This clone appeared a single time. The chain combines TRBV7-2 with TRBJ1-3; no firm D call. Trimming stripped 3 bases from V and 0 bases from J, with 12 bases between. Germline V CDR1 and CDR2: SGHTA, FQGNSA. This CDR3 is built from 16 residues. As DNA, the CDR3 is TGTGCCAGCAGCTTTTCCTCATCCAGCTCTGGAAACACCATATATTTT. Its protein product is CASSFSSSSSGNTIYF.

This chain uses TRBV27 with TRBJ2-5; possible D gene TRBD2, 6 bases. Germline values: CDR1 MNHEY, CDR2 SMNVEV (reference sequence). V gave up 6 bases and J gave up 0 bases, with 11 bases separating them. The CDR3 length is 14 residues. The CDR3 spells CASSFGLHQETQYF. The CDR3 DNA follows: TGTGCCAGCAGCTTCGGACTACACCAAGAGACCCAGTACTTC.

CDR3 nucleotide sequence: TGTGCCAGCAGTTCCGGACAGGGTATGAATGAAGCTTTCTTT. This translates into CASSSGQGMNEAFF. The gene calls are TRBV6-5 and TRBJ1-1; 8 bases are a match to TRBD1. Looked up from germline, CDR1 is MNHEY and CDR2 is SVGAGI. The CDR3 length is 14 residues. V dropped 4 bases and J dropped 7; count of bases not matched to a gene: 8.

The J gene is TRBJ1-4, the V gene TRBV5-4, with 7 nucleotides matching TRBD1. Germline V gene data show CDR1 as SGHNT and CDR2 as YYREEE (reference sequence). This CDR3 has 14 amino acids. V trimming: 2 bases; J trimming: 8 bases; junction bases outside the gene matches: 6. In nucleotides, the CDR3 is TGTGCCAGCAGCTTACAGGGGTCAAACGAAAAACTGTTTTTT. It specifies CASSLQGSNEKLFF.

This clone turned up a few times. This chain uses TRBV4-1 with TRBJ2-5, with D possibly matching TRBD2 (6 bases). The CDR3 is 16 amino acids. V was trimmed by 3 bases and J by 3 bases, leaving 17 bases between them. Germline V gives CDR1 MGHRA, CDR2 YSYEKL. The CDR3 DNA is TGCGCCAGCAGCCATTTGGGGGGAGAATCCGAAGAGACCCAGTACTTC. The encoded protein is CASSHLGGESEETQYF.

The chain has TRBV5-1 and TRBJ1-6, with 8 positions matching TRBD1. The CDR3 sequence is 15 residues long. The J segment lost 7 bases and the V segment lost 0 bases, leaving 3 bases of the junction unmatched. Germline-derived CDR1 and CDR2 are SGHRS and YFSETQ. The CDR3 loop is CASSLVNRGNSPLHF. CDR3 in DNA: TGCGCCAGCAGCTTGGTTAACAGGGGGAATTCACCCCTCCACTTT.

V is TRBV6-6 and J is TRBJ1-6, with TRBD1 as a possible D gene (6 bases). V shed 0 bases and J shed 7 bases, with 10 bases lying between them. The germline V gene has CDR1 MNHNY and CDR2 SVGAGI (reference sequence). CDR3 length: 15 amino acids. CDR3 sequence reads: CASSYSRQGNSPLHF. In DNA form, the CDR3 reads TGTGCCAGCAGTTACTCTAGGCAGGGGAATTCACCCCTCCACTTT.

The chain has TRBV2 and TRBJ1-2; no clear D gene. Between the trimmed V and J ends, which lost 3 bases and 4 bases, there was a span of 9 bases. This CDR3 contains 13 residues. Looked up from germline, CDR1 is SNHLY and CDR2 is FYNNEI. The CDR3 sequence: CASSERTLYGYTF. CDR3 nucleotides: TGTGCCAGCAGTGAGCGGACTCTCTATGGCTACACCTTC.

A word on this clone: Other DNA sequences in the same sample also yield this CDR3. This chain links TRBV29-1 with TRBJ2-3; a possible D gene is TRBD1 (5 bases). Germline V gene data show CDR1 as SQVTM and CDR2 as ANQGSEA. The CDR3 has 12 residues. Trimming removed 2 bases from V and 3 bases from J, with 6 bases in between. CDR3 in DNA: TGCAGCGTTGAACAGGGTACAGATACGCAGTATTTT. Its protein product is CSVEQGTDTQYF.

The V gene is TRBV13, the J gene TRBJ1-1; 7 bases agree with TRBD1. Germline V gene lookup returns CDR1 PRHDT and CDR2 FYEKMQ (reference sequence). The trim removed 3 bases at V and 0 bases at J, leaving 10 bases unmatched. This CDR3 spans 17 amino acids. The CDR3 nucleotides are TGTGCCAGCAGCTTCAGGACAGGATCCCCAATGAACACTGAAGCTTTCTTT. This gives the protein CASSFRTGSPMNTEAFF.

V gene TRBV29-1 combines with J gene TRBJ2-1; D is possibly TRBD1 (5 bases). Per the germline V gene, CDR1 is SQVTM and CDR2 is ANQGSEA. Trimming shortened V by 7 bases and J by 7 bases, and 8 bases separated the two germline ends. The CDR3 is made up of 10 amino acids. CDR3 sequence (DNA): TGCAGCGGGGGCTCGAATGAGCAGTTCTTC. Protein sequence: CSGGSNEQFF.

This rearrangement joins TRBV4-2 to TRBJ1-1, with D hard to call. V dropped 6 bases and J dropped 7 bases, with 9 bases sitting between them. Germline V CDR1 and CDR2: LGHNA, YNFKEQ. CDR3 length equals 11 residues. The DNA of the CDR3 is TGTGCCAGCAGTATCACCGGTGAAGCTTTCTTT. Its translation: CASSITGEAFF.

The chain carries TRBV5-5 and TRBJ2-5; the D is unclear. CDR1 is SGHKS and CDR2 is YYEKEE in the germline V gene (reference sequence). The CDR3 sequence is 13 residues long. Trimming pared 3 bases from V and 5 bases from J, leaving 11 bases between. The CDR3 here is CASSSELRETQYF. CDR3 in DNA: TGTGCCAGCAGCTCAGAGCTGCGGGAGACCCAGTACTTC.

This sequence joins TRBV3-1 (or the pseudogene TRBV3-2) and TRBJ2-3, with 7 bases lining up with TRBD2. The CDR3 totals 19 residues. CDR1 and CDR2 from the germline V gene are LGHDT and YNNKEL (reference sequence). J was trimmed by 0 bases and V by 1 base; bases with no gene match: 13. The DNA of the CDR3 is TGTGCCAGCAGCCAAGGAAGCGGGACCTTTATGGGTAGCACAGATACGCAGTATTTT. Its translation is CASSQGSGTFMGSTDTQYF.